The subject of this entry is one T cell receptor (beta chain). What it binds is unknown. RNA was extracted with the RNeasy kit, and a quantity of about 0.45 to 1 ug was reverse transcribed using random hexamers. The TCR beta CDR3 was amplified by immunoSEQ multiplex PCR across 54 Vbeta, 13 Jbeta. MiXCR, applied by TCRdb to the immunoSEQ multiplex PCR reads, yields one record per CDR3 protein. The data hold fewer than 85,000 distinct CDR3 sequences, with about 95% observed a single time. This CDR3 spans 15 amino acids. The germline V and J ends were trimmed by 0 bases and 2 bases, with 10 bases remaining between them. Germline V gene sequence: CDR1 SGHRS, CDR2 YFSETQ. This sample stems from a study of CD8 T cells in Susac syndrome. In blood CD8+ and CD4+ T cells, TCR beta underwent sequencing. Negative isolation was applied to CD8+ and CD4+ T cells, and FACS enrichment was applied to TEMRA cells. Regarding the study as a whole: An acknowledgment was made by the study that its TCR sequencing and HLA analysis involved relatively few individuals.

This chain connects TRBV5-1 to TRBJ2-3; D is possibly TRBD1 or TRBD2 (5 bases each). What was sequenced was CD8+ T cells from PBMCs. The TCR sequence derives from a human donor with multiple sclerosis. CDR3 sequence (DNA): TGCGCCAGCAGCTTGGAGTGGGGGTCCACAGATACGCAGTATTTT. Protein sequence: CASSLEWGSTDTQYF.